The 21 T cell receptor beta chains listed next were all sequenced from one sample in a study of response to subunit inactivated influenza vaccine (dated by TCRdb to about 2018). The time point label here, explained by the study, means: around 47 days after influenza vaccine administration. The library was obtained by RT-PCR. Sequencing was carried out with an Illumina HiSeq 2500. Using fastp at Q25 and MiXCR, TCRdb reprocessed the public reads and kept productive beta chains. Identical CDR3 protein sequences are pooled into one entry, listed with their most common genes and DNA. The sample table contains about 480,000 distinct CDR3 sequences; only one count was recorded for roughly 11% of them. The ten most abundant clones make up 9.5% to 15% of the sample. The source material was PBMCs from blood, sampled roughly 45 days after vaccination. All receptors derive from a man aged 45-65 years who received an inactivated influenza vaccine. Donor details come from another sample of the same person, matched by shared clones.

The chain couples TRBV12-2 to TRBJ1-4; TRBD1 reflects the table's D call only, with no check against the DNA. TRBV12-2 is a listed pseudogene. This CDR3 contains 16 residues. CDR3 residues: CASRSGNRGKNEKLFF. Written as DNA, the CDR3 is TGTGCAAGTCGCTCTGGCAACAGGGGGAAGAATGAAAAACTGTTTTTT.

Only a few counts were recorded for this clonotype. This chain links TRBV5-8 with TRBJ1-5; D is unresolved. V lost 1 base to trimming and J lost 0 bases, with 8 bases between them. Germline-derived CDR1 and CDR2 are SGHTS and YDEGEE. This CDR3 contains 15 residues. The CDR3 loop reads CASSLRDYSNQPQHF. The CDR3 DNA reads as TGTGCCAGCAGCTTGCGCGACTATAGCAATCAGCCCCAGCATTTT.

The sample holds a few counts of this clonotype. The DNA for the CDR3 is TGTGCCAGCAGCCAAGTAGGGCATAATGAAAAACTGTTTTTT. Translated, it gives CASSQVGHNEKLFF. The rearrangement uses TRBV4-2 and TRBJ1-4; D uncertain. The germline V gene encodes CDR1 LGHNA and CDR2 YNFKEQ. Trimming pared 1 base from V and 4 bases from J, leaving 7 bases between. The CDR3 spans 14 residues.

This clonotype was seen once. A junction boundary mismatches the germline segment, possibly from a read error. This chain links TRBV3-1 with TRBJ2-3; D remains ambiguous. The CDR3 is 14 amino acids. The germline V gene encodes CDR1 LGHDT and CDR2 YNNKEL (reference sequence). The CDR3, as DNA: TGCGCCAGCAGCCAAGCACCGAACGGCCATACGCAGTATTTT. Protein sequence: CASSQAPNGHTQYF.

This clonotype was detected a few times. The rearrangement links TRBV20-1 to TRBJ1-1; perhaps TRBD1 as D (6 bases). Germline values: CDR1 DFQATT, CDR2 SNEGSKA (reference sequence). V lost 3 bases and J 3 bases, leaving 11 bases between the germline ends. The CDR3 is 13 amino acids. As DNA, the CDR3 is TGCAGTGCTAGTACAGGGTGGGACACTGAAGCTTTCTTT. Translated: CSASTGWDTEAFF.

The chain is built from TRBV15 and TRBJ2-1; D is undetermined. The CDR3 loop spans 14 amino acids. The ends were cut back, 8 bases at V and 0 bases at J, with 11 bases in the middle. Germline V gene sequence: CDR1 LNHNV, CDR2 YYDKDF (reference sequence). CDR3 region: CATSAPSSYNEQFF. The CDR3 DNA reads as TGTGCCACCTCGGCTCCCAGCTCCTACAATGAGCAGTTCTTC. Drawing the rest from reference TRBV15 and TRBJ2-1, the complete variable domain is DAMVIQNPRYQVTQFGKPVTLSCSQTLNHNVMYWYQQKSSQAPKLLFHYYDKDFNNEADTPDNFQSRRPNTSFCFLDIRSPGLGDTAMYLCATSAPSSYNEQFFGPGTRLTVL.

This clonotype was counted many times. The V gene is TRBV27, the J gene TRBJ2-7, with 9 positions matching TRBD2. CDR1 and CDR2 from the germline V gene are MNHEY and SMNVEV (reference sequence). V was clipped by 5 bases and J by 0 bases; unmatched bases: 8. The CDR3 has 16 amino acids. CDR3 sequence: CASSPIAGAGSYEQYF. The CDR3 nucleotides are TGTGCCAGCAGTCCCATAGCGGGAGCCGGCTCCTACGAGCAGTACTTC.

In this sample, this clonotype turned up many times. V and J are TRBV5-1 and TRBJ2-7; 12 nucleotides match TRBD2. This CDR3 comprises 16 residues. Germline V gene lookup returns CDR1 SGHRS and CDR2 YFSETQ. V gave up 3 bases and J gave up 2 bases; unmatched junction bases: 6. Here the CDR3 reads CASSSGTSGSAYEQYF. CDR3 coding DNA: TGCGCCAGCAGCTCCGGGACTAGCGGGTCCGCCTACGAGCAGTACTTC.

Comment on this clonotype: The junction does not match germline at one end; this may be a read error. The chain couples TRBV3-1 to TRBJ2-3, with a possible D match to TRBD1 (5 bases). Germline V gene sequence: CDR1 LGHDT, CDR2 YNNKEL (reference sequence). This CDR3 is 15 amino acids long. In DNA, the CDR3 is TGTGCCAGCGGCCAAGCAGGGCCTAGCACAGATACGCAGTATTTT. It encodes CASGQAGPSTDTQYF.

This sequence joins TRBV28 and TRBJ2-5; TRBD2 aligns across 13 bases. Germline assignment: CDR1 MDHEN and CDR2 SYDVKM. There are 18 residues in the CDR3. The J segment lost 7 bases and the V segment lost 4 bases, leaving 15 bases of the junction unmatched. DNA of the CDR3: TGTGCCAGCAGTTGGCTCCGCCCGACTAGCGGGAGGCGAGGGACCCAGTACTTC. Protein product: CASSWLRPTSGRRGTQYF.

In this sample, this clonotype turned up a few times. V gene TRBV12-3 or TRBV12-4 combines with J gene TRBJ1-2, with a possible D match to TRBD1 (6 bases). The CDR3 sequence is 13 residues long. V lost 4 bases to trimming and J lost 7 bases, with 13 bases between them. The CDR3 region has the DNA TGTGCCAGCAGTTCGGGACATCTGGGTGGCTACACCTTC. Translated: CASSSGHLGGYTF.

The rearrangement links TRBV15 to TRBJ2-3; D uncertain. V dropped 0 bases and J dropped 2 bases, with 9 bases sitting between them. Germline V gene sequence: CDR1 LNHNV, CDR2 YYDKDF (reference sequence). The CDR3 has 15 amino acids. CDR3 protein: CATSRDPVSTDTQYF. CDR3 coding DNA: TGTGCCACCAGCAGAGATCCTGTTTCCACAGATACGCAGTATTTT.

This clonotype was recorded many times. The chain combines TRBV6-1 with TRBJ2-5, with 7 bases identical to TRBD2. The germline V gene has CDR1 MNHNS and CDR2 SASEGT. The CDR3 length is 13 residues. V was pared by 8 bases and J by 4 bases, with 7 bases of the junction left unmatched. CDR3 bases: TGTGCCAGCCGCGGGAGTGAAGTAGAGACCCAGTACTTC. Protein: CASRGSEVETQYF.

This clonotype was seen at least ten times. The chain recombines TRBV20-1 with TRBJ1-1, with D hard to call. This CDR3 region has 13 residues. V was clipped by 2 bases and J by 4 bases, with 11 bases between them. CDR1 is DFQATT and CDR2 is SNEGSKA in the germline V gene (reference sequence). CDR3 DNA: TGCAGTGCTAGACGAGCGCTGACCACTGAAGCTTTCTTT. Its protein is CSARRALTTEAFF.

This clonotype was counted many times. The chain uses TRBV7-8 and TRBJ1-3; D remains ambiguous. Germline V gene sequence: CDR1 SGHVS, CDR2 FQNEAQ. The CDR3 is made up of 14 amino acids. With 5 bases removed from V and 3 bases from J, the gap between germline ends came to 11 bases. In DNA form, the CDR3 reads TGTGCCAGCAGCCCTCACGTCGATGGAAACACCATATATTTT. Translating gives CASSPHVDGNTIYF.

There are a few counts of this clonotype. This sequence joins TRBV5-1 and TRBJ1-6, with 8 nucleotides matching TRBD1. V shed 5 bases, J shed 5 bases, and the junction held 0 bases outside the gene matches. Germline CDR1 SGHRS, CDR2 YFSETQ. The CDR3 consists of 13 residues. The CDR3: CASRTGDNSPLHF. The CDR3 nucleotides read TGCGCCAGCAGGACAGGGGATAATTCACCCCTCCACTTT.

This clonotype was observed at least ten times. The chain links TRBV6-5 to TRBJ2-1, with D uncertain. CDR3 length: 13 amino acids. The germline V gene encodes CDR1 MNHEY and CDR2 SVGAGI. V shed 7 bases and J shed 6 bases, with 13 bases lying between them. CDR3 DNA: TGTGCCAGCACCCGGTGGGGTTCCAATGAGCAGTTCTTC. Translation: CASTRWGSNEQFF.

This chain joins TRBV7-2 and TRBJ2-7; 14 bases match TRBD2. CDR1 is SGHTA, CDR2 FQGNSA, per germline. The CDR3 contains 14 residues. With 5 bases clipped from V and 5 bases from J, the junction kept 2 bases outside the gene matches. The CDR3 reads CASSRTSGGNEQYF. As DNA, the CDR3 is TGTGCCAGCAGCCGGACTAGCGGGGGGAACGAGCAGTACTTC.

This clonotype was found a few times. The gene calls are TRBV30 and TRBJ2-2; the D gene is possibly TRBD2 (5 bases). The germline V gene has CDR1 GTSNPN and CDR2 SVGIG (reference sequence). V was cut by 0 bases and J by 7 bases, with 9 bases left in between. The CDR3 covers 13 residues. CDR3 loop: CAWSVHGSGELFF. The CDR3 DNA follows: TGTGCCTGGAGTGTACATGGGAGCGGGGAGCTGTTTTTT. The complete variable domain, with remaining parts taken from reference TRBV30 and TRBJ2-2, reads SQTIHQWPATLVQPVGSPLSLECTVEGTSNPNLYWYRQAAGRGLQLLFYSVGIGQISSEVPQNLSASRPQDRQFILSSKKLLLSDSGFYLCAWSVHGSGELFFGEGSRLTVL.

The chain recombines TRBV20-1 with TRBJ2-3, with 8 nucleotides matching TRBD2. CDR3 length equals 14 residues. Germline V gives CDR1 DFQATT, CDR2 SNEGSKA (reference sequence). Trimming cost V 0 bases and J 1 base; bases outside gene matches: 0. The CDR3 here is CSARERGGTDTQYF. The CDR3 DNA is TGCAGTGCTAGAGAGCGGGGGGGCACAGATACGCAGTATTTT.

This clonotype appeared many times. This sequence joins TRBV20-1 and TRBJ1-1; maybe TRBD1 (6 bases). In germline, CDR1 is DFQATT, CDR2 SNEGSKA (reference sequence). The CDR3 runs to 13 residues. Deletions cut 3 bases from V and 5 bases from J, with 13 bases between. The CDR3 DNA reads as TGCAGTGCTAGTCGACAGGCTGTAACTGAAGCTTTCTTT. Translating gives CSASRQAVTEAFF.